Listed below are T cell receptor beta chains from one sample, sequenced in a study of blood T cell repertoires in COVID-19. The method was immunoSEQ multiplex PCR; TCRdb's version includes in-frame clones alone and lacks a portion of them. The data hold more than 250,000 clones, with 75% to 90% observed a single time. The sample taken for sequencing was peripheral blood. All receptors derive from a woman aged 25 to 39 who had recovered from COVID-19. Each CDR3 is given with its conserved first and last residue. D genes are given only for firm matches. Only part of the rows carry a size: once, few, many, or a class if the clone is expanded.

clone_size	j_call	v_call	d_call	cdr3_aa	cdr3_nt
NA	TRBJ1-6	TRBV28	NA	CASRANSPLHF	TGTGCCAGCAGGGCTAATTCACCCCTCCACTTT
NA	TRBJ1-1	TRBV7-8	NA	CASSLGGVTEAFF	TGTGCCAGCAGCCTCGGGGGGGTCACTGAAGCTTTCTTT
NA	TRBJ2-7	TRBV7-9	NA	CASRLLQVGEQYF	TGTGCCAGCAGACTCTTACAGGTGGGCGAGCAGTACTTC
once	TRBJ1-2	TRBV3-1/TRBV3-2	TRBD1	CASSHRTGLLNYGYTF	TGTGCCAGCAGCCATCGGACAGGGCTCCTTAACTATGGCTACACCTTC
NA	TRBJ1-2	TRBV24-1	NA	CATSGVDSNYGYTF	TGTGCCACCAGTGGGGTGGACAGCAACTATGGCTACACCTTC
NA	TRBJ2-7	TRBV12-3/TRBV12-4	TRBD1	CAIQNRGPYEQYF	TGTGCCATCCAGAACAGGGGGCCCTACGAGCAGTACTTC
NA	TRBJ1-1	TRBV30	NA	CAWSPSGRNTEAFF	TGTGCCTGGAGTCCTAGCGGGCGGAACACTGAAGCTTTCTTT
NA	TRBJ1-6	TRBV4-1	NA	CASSPQDGYNSPLHF	TGCGCCAGCAGCCCACAGGACGGCTATAATTCACCCCTCCACTTT
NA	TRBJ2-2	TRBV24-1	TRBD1	CATRGTADTGELFF	TGTGCCACCAGGGGGACAGCCGACACCGGGGAGCTGTTTTTT
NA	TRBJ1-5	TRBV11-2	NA	CASSPRTAQGTPQHF	TGTGCCAGCAGCCCAAGGACAGCCCAAGGTACGCCCCAGCATTTT
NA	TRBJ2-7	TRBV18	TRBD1	CASSLTGDILSYEQYF	TGTGCCAGCTCACTGACAGGGGATATCCTTTCCTACGAGCAGTACTTC
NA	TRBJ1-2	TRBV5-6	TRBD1	CASSHRDRAGYTF	TGTGCCAGCAGCCACCGGGACAGGGCTGGCTACACCTTC
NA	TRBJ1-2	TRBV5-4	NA	CASSSRAGGYGYTF	TGTGCCAGCAGCTCGAGGGCGGGTGGCTATGGCTACACCTTC
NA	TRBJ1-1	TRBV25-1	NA	CASSEVGTEAFF	TGTGCCAGCAGTGAAGTCGGCACTGAAGCTTTCTTT
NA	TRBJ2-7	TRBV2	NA	CASSVGSRRGGQYF	TGTGCCAGCAGTGTTGGTAGCCGGAGGGGAGGGCAGTACTTC
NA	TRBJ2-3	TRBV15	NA	CATSRDREGTDTQYF	TGTGCCACCAGCAGAGATAGGGAGGGCACAGATACGCAGTATTTT
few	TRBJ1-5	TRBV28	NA	CASSWGDRVNQPQHF	TGTGCCAGCAGCTGGGGGGACCGAGTCAATCAGCCCCAGCATTTT
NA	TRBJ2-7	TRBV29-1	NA	CSVEDDRGAAYEQYF	TGCAGCGTTGAAGACGATCGGGGGGCGGCCTACGAGCAGTACTTC
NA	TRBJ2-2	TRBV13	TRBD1	CASSSAGQEETGELFF	TGTGCCAGCAGCTCCGCCGGACAGGAAGAGACCGGGGAGCTGTTTTTT
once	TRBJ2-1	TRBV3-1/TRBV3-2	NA	CASSQNPTYNEQFF	TGTGCCAGCAGCCAAAACCCTACCTACAATGAGCAGTTCTTC
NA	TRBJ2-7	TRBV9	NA	CASALDSGDYEQYF	TGTGCCAGCGCTCTTGATAGCGGAGACTACGAGCAGTACTTC
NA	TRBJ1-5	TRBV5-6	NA	CASSPGQFNQPQHF	TGTGCCAGCAGCCCCGGACAGTTCAATCAGCCCCAGCATTTT
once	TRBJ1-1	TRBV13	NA	CASSLGRVTEAFF	TGTGCCAGCAGCTTAGGCCGAGTGACTGAAGCTTTCTTT
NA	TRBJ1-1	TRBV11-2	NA	CASSLGPGGAFF	TGTGCCAGCAGCTTAGGGCCGGGGGGAGCTTTCTTT
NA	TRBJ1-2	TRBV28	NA	CASRPTMGTNYGYTF	TGTGCCAGCAGGCCGACGATGGGCACTAACTATGGCTACACCTTC
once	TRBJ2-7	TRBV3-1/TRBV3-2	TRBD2	CASSQAVAGGHEQYF	TGTGCCAGCAGCCAAGCAGTAGCGGGGGGACACGAGCAGTACTTC
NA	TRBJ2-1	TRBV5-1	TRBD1	CASTQGQVQGEQFF	TGCGCCAGCACCCAGGGACAGGTACAGGGGGAGCAGTTCTTC
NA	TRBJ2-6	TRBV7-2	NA	CASSLVRMGSNVLTF	TGTGCCAGCAGCTTAGTCAGGATGGGTTCCAACGTCCTGACTTTC
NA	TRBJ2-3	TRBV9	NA	CASSVEGNTDTQYF	TGTGCCAGCAGCGTAGAGGGGAACACAGATACGCAGTATTTT
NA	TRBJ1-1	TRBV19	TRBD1	CASNPRDRGDTEAFF	TGTGCCAGTAACCCAAGGGACAGGGGGGACACTGAAGCTTTCTTT
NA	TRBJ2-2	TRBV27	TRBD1	CARFTLNGTGDNTGELFF	TGTGCCAGATTCACCTTAAACGGGACAGGTGATAACACCGGGGAGCTGTTTTTT
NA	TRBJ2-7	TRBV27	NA	CASSSRASYEQYF	TGTGCCAGCAGTTCCCGCGCCTCCTACGAGCAGTACTTC
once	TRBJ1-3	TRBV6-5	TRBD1	CASGTGRTGNTIYF	TGTGCCAGCGGGACAGGGAGAACTGGAAACACCATATATTTT
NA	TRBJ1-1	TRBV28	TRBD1	CASSLGTGVSTEAFF	TGTGCCAGCAGTCTCGGGACAGGGGTTAGCACTGAAGCTTTCTTT
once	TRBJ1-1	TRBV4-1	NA	CASSRETQGIKGGTEAFF	TGCGCCAGCAGCCGCGAGACCCAGGGGATTAAAGGGGGCACTGAAGCTTTCTTT
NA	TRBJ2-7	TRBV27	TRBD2	CASSSPSQRGTYEQYF	TGTGCCAGCAGTTCCCCGAGCCAGCGGGGAACCTACGAGCAGTACTTC
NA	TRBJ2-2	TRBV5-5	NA	CASIRENTGELFF	TGTGCCAGCATCCGGGAGAACACCGGGGAGCTGTTTTTT
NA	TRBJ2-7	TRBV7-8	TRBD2	CASSLGLAEVYEQYF	TGTGCCAGCAGCTTAGGACTAGCGGAAGTCTACGAGCAGTACTTC
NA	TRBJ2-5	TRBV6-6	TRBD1	CASRTRDREPETQYF	TGTGCCAGCAGGACCCGGGACAGGGAACCGGAGACCCAGTACTTC
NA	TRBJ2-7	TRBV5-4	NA	CASSLSGIEQYF	TGTGCCAGCAGCTTGTCAGGGATCGAGCAGTACTTC
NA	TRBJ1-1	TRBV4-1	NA	CASSQALLNTEAFF	TGCGCCAGCAGCCAAGCTTTATTGAACACTGAAGCTTTCTTT
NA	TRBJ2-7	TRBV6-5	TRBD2	CASRGGGVKEQYF	TGTGCCAGCAGGGGGGGAGGGGTGAAAGAGCAGTACTTC
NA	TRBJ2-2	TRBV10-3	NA	CAISHTGGLVDTGELFF	TGTGCCATCAGCCATACCGGGGGGCTCGTAGACACCGGGGAGCTGTTTTTT
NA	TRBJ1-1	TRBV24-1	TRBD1	CATSDRRTGPLEAFF	TGTGCCACCAGTGACCGGCGGACAGGCCCCCTTGAAGCTTTCTTT
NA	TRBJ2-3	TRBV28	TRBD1	CASSAGTGYGDTQYF	TGTGCCAGCAGTGCCGGGACAGGGTACGGAGATACGCAGTATTTT
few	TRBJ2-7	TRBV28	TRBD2	CASSRAGDSYEQYF	TGTGCCAGCAGCCGGGCGGGAGACTCCTACGAGCAGTACTTC
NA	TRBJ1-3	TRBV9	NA	CASSLETPGVAPGNTIYF	TGTGCCAGCAGCCTAGAAACACCAGGGGTTGCCCCTGGAAACACCATATATTTT
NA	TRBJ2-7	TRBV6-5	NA	CASSPPTGGYEQYF	TGTGCCAGCAGTCCTCCGACCGGCGGCTACGAGCAGTACTTC
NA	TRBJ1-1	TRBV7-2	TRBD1	CASSGQGTRGMNTEAFF	TGTGCCAGCAGCGGACAGGGCACGCGGGGCATGAACACTGAAGCTTTCTTT
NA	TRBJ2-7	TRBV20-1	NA	CSARGGLWQYF	TGCAGTGCTAGAGGTGGCTTGTGGCAGTACTTC
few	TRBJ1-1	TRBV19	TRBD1	CASQAGTGGATEAFF	TGTGCCAGTCAAGCCGGGACAGGGGGGGCCACTGAAGCTTTCTTT
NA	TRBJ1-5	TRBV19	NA	CASIDHQQGPQHF	TGTGCCAGTATCGACCATCAACAGGGTCCCCAGCATTTT
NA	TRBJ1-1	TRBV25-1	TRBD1	CASRAGTENTEAFF	TGTGCCAGCAGAGCCGGGACAGAGAACACTGAAGCTTTCTTT
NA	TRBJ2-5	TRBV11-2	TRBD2	CASSSTAGGPETQYF	TGTGCCAGCAGTTCCACAGCGGGGGGGCCGGAGACCCAGTACTTC
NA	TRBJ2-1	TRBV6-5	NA	CASSYLGGNEQFF	TGTGCCAGCAGTTACTTAGGAGGGAATGAGCAGTTCTTC